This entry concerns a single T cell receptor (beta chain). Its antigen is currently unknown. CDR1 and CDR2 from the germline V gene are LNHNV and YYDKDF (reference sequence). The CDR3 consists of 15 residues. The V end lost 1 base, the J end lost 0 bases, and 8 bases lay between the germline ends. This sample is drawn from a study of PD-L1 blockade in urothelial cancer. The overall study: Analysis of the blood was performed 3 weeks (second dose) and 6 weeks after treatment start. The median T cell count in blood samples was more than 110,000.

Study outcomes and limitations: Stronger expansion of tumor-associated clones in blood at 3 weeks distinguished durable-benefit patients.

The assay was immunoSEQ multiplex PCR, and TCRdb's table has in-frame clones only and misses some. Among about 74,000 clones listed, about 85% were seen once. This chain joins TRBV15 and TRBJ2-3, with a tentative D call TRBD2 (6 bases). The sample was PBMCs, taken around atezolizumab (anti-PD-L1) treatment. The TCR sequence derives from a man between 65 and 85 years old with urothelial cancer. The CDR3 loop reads CATSRGDSSTDTQYF. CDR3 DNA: TGTGCCACCAGCAGAGGGGACTCTAGCACAGATACGCAGTATTTT. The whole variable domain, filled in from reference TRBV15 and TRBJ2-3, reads DAMVIQNPRYQVTQFGKPVTLSCSQTLNHNVMYWYQQKSSQAPKLLFHYYDKDFNNEADTPDNFQSRRPNTSFCFLDIRSPGLGDTAMYLCATSRGDSSTDTQYFGPGTRLTVL.